In its sample, the clone carrying this T cell receptor (beta chain) was seen a few times. These data are taken from a study of human T cells and chemical hapten exposure. The study used a library that attached unique molecular identifiers to individual cDNA molecules. TCRdb reprocessed the RACE reads via MiXCR and lists one record per CDR3 protein. The sample records 130,000 or so distinct CDR3 sequences, approximately 9.1% being singletons. Between the trimmed V and J ends, which lost 6 bases and 4 bases, there was a span of 18 bases. Germline CDR1 reads DFQATT; CDR2 reads SNEGSKA (reference sequence). The CDR3 spans 15 residues. The time point is: healthy volunteer bleed at 2 weeks. Blood, whole and unfractionated, served as the source for total RNA extraction.

The sequence derives from a male donor in good health. Some clones in this sample may be carry-over from other donors' samples. The specimen sequenced was whole blood. This chain links TRBV20-1 with TRBJ1-4; maybe TRBD1 (6 bases). In DNA form, the CDR3 reads TGCAGTGCACCCGGCGGGACACGGGGTAATGAAAAACTGTTTTTT. Amino acid sequence: CSAPGGTRGNEKLFF.